The clone carrying this TCR beta chain appeared a few times. These data originate in a study of identical twins. TCRdb reprocessed the 5' RACE reads via MiXCR and lists one record per CDR3 protein. Of 400,000 to 550,000 distinct CDR3 sequences listed, roughly an eighth are singletons. CDR1 and CDR2 from the germline V gene are SQVTM and ANQGSEA. With V trimmed by 4 bases and J by 12 bases, 15 bases remained unmatched. CDR3 size: 13 residues. The same data also contributed to another study, on yellow fever vaccine responses in identical twins.

The receptor's source is a woman between 18 and 29 years old in good health. The sequencing sample was made of CD4+ T cells sorted from blood. The chain employs TRBV29-1 and TRBJ2-7, with 7 bases matching TRBD1. The CDR3 DNA reads as TGCAGCGTTGTATGGCAGGGGACAGCCTTCCGGTACTTC. Translation gives CSVVWQGTAFRYF.